Shown below are 15 T cell receptor beta chains from a single sample sequenced in a study of T-cell reconstitution after alpha-beta-depleted transplantation in children. Using unique molecular identifiers, the investigators prepared the TCRbeta library. TCRdb reanalysed the PCR reads using MiXCR and keeps one entry per CDR3 protein. The sample lists about 92,000 distinct CDR3 sequences; 10% to 15% were seen once. The material sequenced was PBMCs from the stem cell graft donor, taken from the stem cell graft. These receptors all come from a human donor who donated a stem cell graft to a child with inherited bone marrow failure.

This clonotype was seen at least ten times. This chain uses TRBV20-1 with TRBJ1-2; tentative D call: TRBD1 (5 bases). Germline V gives CDR1 DFQATT, CDR2 SNEGSKA (reference sequence). There are 13 residues in the CDR3. V was clipped by 3 bases and J by 2 bases, with 10 bases between them. The CDR3 reads CSASAWGNYGYTF. In DNA, the CDR3 is TGCAGTGCTAGCGCATGGGGGAACTATGGCTACACCTTC.

V is TRBV5-1 and J is TRBJ2-5; TRBD2 aligns across 8 bases. The CDR3 length is 14 residues. Trimming cost V 4 bases and J 0 bases; bases outside gene matches: 2. Germline V CDR1 and CDR2: SGHRS, YFSETQ. In DNA form, the CDR3 reads TGCGCCAGCAGCCCGCGGGAGGACCAAGAGACCCAGTACTTC. It yields the protein CASSPREDQETQYF. The whole variable domain, filled in from reference TRBV5-1 and TRBJ2-5, reads KAGVTQTPRYLIKTRGQQVTLSCSPISGHRSVSWYQQTPGQGLQFLFEYFSETQRNKGNFPGRFSGRQFSNSRSEMNVSTLELGDSALYLCASSPREDQETQYFGPGTRLLVL.

The table lists this clonotype with many counts. This chain connects TRBV12-3 or TRBV12-4 to TRBJ2-3; 10 nucleotides agree with TRBD2. The CDR3 loop spans 14 amino acids. V shed 7 bases and J 4 bases; nucleotides not matched to a gene: 5. Written as DNA, the CDR3 is TGTGCCAGCAATCAGCGGGAGGGCGCAGATACGCAGTATTTT. It yields the protein CASNQREGADTQYF.

Many counts were recorded for this clonotype. The rearrangement links TRBV5-1 to TRBJ1-1; TRBD1 is a possible D gene (6 bases). The ends were cut back, 3 bases at V and 5 bases at J, with 14 bases in the middle. Germline V gene lookup returns CDR1 SGHRS and CDR2 YFSETQ. The CDR3 totals 14 residues. The CDR3 here is CASSSGGGGTEAFF. CDR3 bases: TGCGCCAGCAGCTCAGGAGGGGGGGGAACTGAAGCTTTCTTT.

The chain has TRBV5-1 and TRBJ2-4; possible D gene TRBD2, 6 bases. The germline gives CDR1 SGHRS, CDR2 YFSETQ. Trimming removed 0 bases at V and 1 base at J, with 11 bases between. This CDR3 contains 16 residues. CDR3 nucleotides: TGCGCCAGCAGCTTGGGGCCCGGAGGGGCCAAAAACATTCAGTACTTC. Protein sequence: CASSLGPGGAKNIQYF.

The table lists this clonotype with many counts. The V and J genes are TRBV20-1 and TRBJ2-1; 8 positions match TRBD2. Germline V gene data show CDR1 as DFQATT and CDR2 as SNEGSKA (reference sequence). With 3 bases clipped from V and 2 bases from J, the junction kept 3 bases outside the gene matches. The CDR3 is made up of 14 amino acids. The DNA for the CDR3 is TGCAGTGCTAGCGGGGGGGCCCCCTACAATGAGCAGTTCTTC. This gives the protein CSASGGAPYNEQFF.

This clonotype was found a few times. V gene TRBV6-5 combines with J gene TRBJ2-3, with 7 positions matching TRBD2. V shed 1 base and J 3 bases; nucleotides not matched to a gene: 7. The CDR3 has 16 residues. CDR1 is MNHEY, CDR2 SVGAGI, per germline. The CDR3 DNA reads TGTGCCAGCAGTTACTTGGTAGCGGGTGAGACAGATACGCAGTATTTT. Residues: CASSYLVAGETDTQYF.

This clonotype was picked up many times. The rearrangement links TRBV5-1 to TRBJ2-3; 10 nucleotides match TRBD2. The CDR3 is 17 amino acids. The germline CDR1 and CDR2 sequences are SGHRS and YFSETQ. With V trimmed by 2 bases and J by 1 base, 7 bases remained unmatched. The chain's CDR3 is CASSFLAGADGTDTQYF. CDR3 bases: TGCGCCAGCAGCTTCCTAGCGGGAGCAGACGGCACAGATACGCAGTATTTT.

V gene TRBV19 combines with J gene TRBJ1-2, with D possibly matching TRBD1 (5 bases). CDR1 is LNHDA and CDR2 is SQIVND in the germline V gene (reference sequence). The V end was cut by 3 bases, the J end by 0 bases, with 14 bases between. This CDR3 spans 16 amino acids. For the CDR3, the DNA is TGTGCCAGTAGTATGACAGCTAACTCAGCTAACTATGGCTACACCTTC. Its translation is CASSMTANSANYGYTF. The full variable domain, with the rest looked up from reference TRBV19 and TRBJ1-2, is DGGITQSPKYLFRKEGQNVTLSCEQNLNHDAMYWYRQDPGQGLRLIYYSQIVNDFQKGDIAEGYSVSREKKESFPLTVTSAQKNPTAFYLCASSMTANSANYGYTFGSGTRLTVV.

This clonotype came up many times. The chain links TRBV6-2 or TRBV6-3 to TRBJ1-3, with D hard to call. Looked up from germline, CDR1 is MNHEY and CDR2 is SVGEGT. The V and J ends lost 0 bases and 4 bases respectively, with 13 bases between them. This CDR3 contains 16 residues. The DNA for the CDR3 is TGTGCCAGCAGTTACTCGCCATGGGGATCCGGAAACACCATATATTTT. It is translated as CASSYSPWGSGNTIYF.

Many counts were recorded for this clonotype. The CDR3 region is CASRGSTDTQYF. The DNA of the CDR3 is TGTGCCAGCAGGGGAAGCACAGATACGCAGTATTTT. This sequence joins TRBV7-2 and TRBJ2-3; the D is unclear. Germline CDR1 SGHTA, CDR2 FQGNSA. V lost 6 bases to trimming and J lost 0 bases, with 4 bases between them. This CDR3 region has 12 residues.

This clonotype was detected many times. This chain joins TRBV18 and TRBJ1-1; D call uncertain. CDR1 and CDR2 (germline): KGHSH, LQKENI. There are 13 residues in the CDR3. The V gene lost 2 bases and the J gene lost 5 bases, with 9 bases spanning the gap. The CDR3 protein is CASSPSRQTEAFF. As DNA, the CDR3 is TGTGCCAGCTCACCAAGTCGCCAAACTGAAGCTTTCTTT.

This clonotype was observed many times. The chain is built from TRBV5-1 and TRBJ2-2; TRBD1 agrees at 8 bases. This CDR3 has 13 amino acids. Germline-derived CDR1 and CDR2 are SGHRS and YFSETQ. V shed 3 bases, J shed 6 bases, and the junction held 1 base outside the gene matches. CDR3 sequence (DNA): TGCGCCAGCAGCTCACAGGGGGCCGGGGAGCTGTTTTTT. Translation gives CASSSQGAGELFF.

In its sample, this clonotype was seen many times. The chain links TRBV5-1 to TRBJ1-2; possibly TRBD1 for D (5 bases). The CDR3 is 14 amino acids. V dropped 2 bases and J dropped 8 bases, with 16 bases sitting between them. Germline V lookup: CDR1 SGHRS, CDR2 YFSETQ. The CDR3 DNA is TGCGCCAGCAGCTTAACAGGTCGGAATGAGGGCTACACCTTC. Its translation is CASSLTGRNEGYTF. The full variable domain, with the rest looked up from reference TRBV5-1 and TRBJ1-2, is KAGVTQTPRYLIKTRGQQVTLSCSPISGHRSVSWYQQTPGQGLQFLFEYFSETQRNKGNFPGRFSGRQFSNSRSEMNVSTLELGDSALYLCASSLTGRNEGYTFGSGTRLTVV.

This chain uses TRBV2 with TRBJ2-7; 10 bases align to TRBD2. Per germline, CDR1 SNHLY and CDR2 FYNNEI. J was trimmed by 2 bases and V by 4 bases; bases with no gene match: 5. The CDR3 runs to 15 residues. The CDR3 bases are TGTGCCAGCAGTGCAGGACTAGCGGAAACCTACGAGCAGTACTTC. Translated, it gives CASSAGLAETYEQYF.